Sequencing of this T cell receptor (beta chain) was carried out in a study of blood T cell repertoires in COVID-19. On the study more broadly: Acute and convalescent COVID-19 specimens originated in the United States, Italy and Spain. PBMCs, B-cell-depleted T cells, or T cells were the source of the cDNA or gDNA that made up the material.

The germline V gene encodes CDR1 LNHDA and CDR2 SQIVND (reference sequence). V dropped 5 bases and J dropped 0 bases, with 26 bases sitting between them. The CDR3 totals 21 residues. The Seattle patients, enrolled during active infection, were followed longitudinally. Original analysis: Reference gene primer amplification in the assay estimated nucleated cell counts. Clones were sequenced by immunoSEQ multiplex PCR, and TCRdb holds only the in-frame ones, with some missing. The V and J calls and clone size were taken over from that table, and D and trimming were inferred from the DNA. Of roughly 340,000 clones detected, roughly 90% appear once; the ten largest clones hold about 3%.

The sample was peripheral blood. The clonotype comes from a woman in her twenties or thirties with COVID-19, enrolled during active disease. The genes are TRBV19 and TRBJ2-6; D is possibly TRBD2 (7 bases). CDR3 loop: CASSPWTAPSGGDSGANVLTF. DNA of the CDR3: TGTGCCAGTAGTCCATGGACAGCTCCTAGCGGAGGGGACTCTGGGGCCAACGTCCTGACTTTC.